The 23 T cell receptor beta chains given below trace back to one sample, sequenced in a study of human T cells and chemical hapten exposure. TCRdb re-called the RACE reads through MiXCR, storing one row per CDR3 protein. Of roughly 40,000 distinct CDR3 sequences in the sample, 12% were seen once. Specified time point: pre-sensitization, week 0. The treatment here: therapeutic diphenylcyclopropenone sensitization with weekly scalp DPC. Sequencing used whole blood, obtained in connection with sensitization to the hapten diphenylcyclopropenone (DPC). The receptors were sampled from a woman aged 25 to 39 with alopecia areata. Some clones in this sample may be carry-over from other donors' samples.

This clonotype was recorded at least ten times. The chain uses TRBV18 and TRBJ2-1; no definite D call. Deletions cut 5 bases from V and 0 bases from J, with 5 bases between. CDR1 and CDR2 from the germline V gene are KGHSH and LQKENI. The CDR3 has 13 residues. The CDR3 DNA follows: TGTGCCAGCTCAGTAGACTCCTACAATGAGCAGTTCTTC. Translated, it gives CASSVDSYNEQFF.

This clonotype was seen many times. The chain carries TRBV7-8 and TRBJ2-1, with D uncertain. Germline CDR1 is SGHVS and CDR2 is FQNEAQ. The CDR3 is 13 amino acids. V lost 6 bases and J lost 10, with 16 bases in between. CDR3 in DNA: TGTGCCAGCAGATTGACCGCAACCGGGGAGCAGTTCTTC. This translates into CASRLTATGEQFF. The full variable domain, in which reference TRBV7-8 and TRBJ2-1 provide the parts outside the CDR3, is GAGVSQSPRYKVAKRGQDVALRCDPISGHVSLFWYQQALGQGPEFLTYFQNEAQLDKSGLPSDRFFAERPEGSVSTLKIQRTQQEDSAVYLCASRLTATGEQFFGPGTRLTVL.

Ten or more counts support this clonotype. The chain has TRBV28 and TRBJ1-4; D ambiguous. Germline V lookup: CDR1 MDHEN, CDR2 SYDVKM. V was shortened by 2 bases and J by 2 bases, with 9 bases between the two germline ends. The CDR3 length is 15 residues. The CDR3 loop is CASSLTDLTNEKLFF. In DNA form, the CDR3 reads TGTGCCAGCAGTTTAACGGACCTGACTAATGAAAAACTGTTTTTT.

The chain recombines TRBV5-1 with TRBJ1-1; possibly TRBD1 for D (5 bases). Per the germline V gene, CDR1 is SGHRS and CDR2 is YFSETQ. V lost 0 bases to trimming and J lost 0 bases, with 12 bases between them. The CDR3 totals 16 residues. The CDR3 coding sequence is TGCGCCAGCAGCTTGGGGGGCATTGGTCTGAACACTGAAGCTTTCTTT. The encoded protein is CASSLGGIGLNTEAFF.

This clonotype was counted many times. The chain combines TRBV7-9 with TRBJ2-7; a weak D match, TRBD2 (6 bases). CDR1 and CDR2 from the germline V gene are SEHNR and FQNEAQ (reference sequence). There are 17 residues in the CDR3. Trimming took off 4 bases at V and 3 bases at J, with 22 bases between the two ends. CDR3 amino acids: CASSSTRDPAGFYEQYF. The CDR3 DNA reads TGTGCCAGCAGCTCTACTAGAGACCCTGCGGGATTCTACGAGCAGTACTTC. The variable domain in full, completed from reference TRBV7-9 and TRBJ2-7, reads DTGVSQNPRHKITKRGQNVTFRCDPISEHNRLYWYRQTLGQGPEFLTYFQNEAQLEKSRLLSDRFSAERPKGSFSTLEIQRTEQGDSAMYLCASSSTRDPAGFYEQYFGPGTRLTVT.

This clonotype was counted only a few times. The genes are TRBV6-5 and TRBJ1-1; unclear D gene. V lost 8 bases and J 1 base, leaving 20 bases between the germline ends. Per germline, CDR1 MNHEY and CDR2 SVGAGI. The CDR3 spans 16 residues. CDR3 DNA: TGTGCCAGCGGCTCCAAGGAGGGAGGCGGGAACACTGAAGCTTTCTTT. It specifies CASGSKEGGGNTEAFF.

This clonotype was observed a few times. The chain's CDR3 is CSAVRAKNIQYF. Here the CDR3 DNA reads TGCAGTGCTGTCCGGGCCAAAAACATTCAGTACTTC. This chain links TRBV20-1 with TRBJ2-4, with D uncertain. From germline, CDR1 is DFQATT and CDR2 SNEGSKA (reference sequence). V was pared by 5 bases and J by 1 base, with 6 bases between. The CDR3 has 12 residues.

The V and J genes are TRBV6-2 or TRBV6-3 and TRBJ2-7; TRBD2 aligns across 9 bases. Germline-derived CDR1 and CDR2 are MNHEY and SVGEGT. CDR3 length: 14 residues. The J segment lost 0 bases and the V segment lost 6 bases, leaving 3 bases of the junction unmatched. The CDR3 spells CASRDSGGSYEQYF. The CDR3 region has the DNA TGTGCCAGCAGAGATAGCGGGGGCTCCTACGAGCAGTACTTC.

As DNA, the CDR3 is TGTGCCTGGAAAGCGGGGGCCCAGTACAATGAGCAGTTCTTC. Protein: CAWKAGAQYNEQFF. V gene TRBV30 combines with J gene TRBJ2-1; 8 bases align to TRBD2. The CDR3 covers 14 residues. V shed 4 bases and J 4 bases; nucleotides not matched to a gene: 6. Germline V gives CDR1 GTSNPN, CDR2 SVGIG (reference sequence).

This clonotype has more than one count but fewer than ten. The V and J genes are TRBV6-6 and TRBJ1-3; the D is unclear. Germline V CDR1 and CDR2: MNHNY, SVGAGI (reference sequence). The CDR3 extends over 16 amino acids. The germline V and J ends were trimmed by 2 bases and 2 bases, with 13 bases remaining between them. CDR3 DNA: TGTGCCAGCAGTTACCCGCCAAGGGAACCTGGAAACACCATATATTTT. Amino acids: CASSYPPREPGNTIYF.

The chain is built from TRBV29-1 and TRBJ1-1; D unresolved. This CDR3 is built from 13 residues. CDR1 SQVTM and CDR2 ANQGSEA come from the germline V gene. The germline V and J ends were trimmed by 1 base and 4 bases, with 10 bases remaining between them. The CDR3 protein is CSVEGEGLTEAFF. The CDR3 DNA follows: TGCAGCGTTGAAGGGGAGGGTCTCACTGAAGCTTTCTTT.

The genes are TRBV28 and TRBJ1-5; perhaps TRBD1 as D (6 bases). This CDR3 contains 18 residues. Germline V gene lookup returns CDR1 MDHEN and CDR2 SYDVKM. V lost 4 bases, J lost 0 bases, and 19 bases lay in between. CDR3 sequence (DNA): TGTGCCAGCAGTTCCAGGGGTATCCCTTTGCATAGCAATCAGCCCCAGCATTTT. Translation gives CASSSRGIPLHSNQPQHF.

The gene calls are TRBV20-1 and TRBJ2-2; no clear D gene. Germline V gives CDR1 DFQATT, CDR2 SNEGSKA (reference sequence). V dropped 6 bases and J dropped 4 bases, with 18 bases sitting between them. This CDR3 contains 15 residues. The CDR3 spells CSAKLRQGSTGELFF. The CDR3 nucleotides read TGCAGTGCAAAACTCCGACAAGGATCCACCGGGGAGCTGTTTTTT.

The chain employs TRBV20-1 and TRBJ1-6; D is possibly TRBD1 (5 bases). Per germline, CDR1 DFQATT and CDR2 SNEGSKA (reference sequence). The CDR3 is 13 amino acids. V lost 0 bases and J lost 11, with 11 bases in between. The CDR3 sequence: CSARELPGPPLHF. The CDR3 coding sequence is TGCAGTGCTAGAGAATTGCCGGGGCCACCCCTCCACTTT.

In its sample, this clonotype was seen a few times. The chain is built from TRBV6-2 or TRBV6-3 and TRBJ1-2, with D unresolved. Germline lookup yields CDR1 MNHEY and CDR2 SVGEGT. The CDR3 has 15 residues. V dropped 0 bases and J dropped 2 bases, with 10 bases sitting between them. CDR3 loop: CASSYSWQKNYGYTF. In DNA, the CDR3 is TGTGCCAGCAGTTACTCCTGGCAGAAGAACTATGGCTACACCTTC.

This clonotype has at least ten counts. The genes are TRBV6-6 and TRBJ2-3, with D hard to call. Per germline, CDR1 MNHNY and CDR2 SVGAGI (reference sequence). Trimming stripped 6 bases from V and 0 bases from J, with 16 bases between. This CDR3 comprises 16 residues. CDR3 amino acids: CASRQRPNESTDTQYF. DNA of the CDR3: TGTGCCAGCAGGCAGAGACCGAACGAAAGCACAGATACGCAGTATTTT.

J is TRBJ2-3 and V is TRBV6-2 or TRBV6-3; D is undetermined. The CDR3 totals 15 residues. Germline CDR1 reads MNHEY; CDR2 reads SVGEGT. V lost 7 bases and J lost 2, with 16 bases in between. The CDR3 sequence: CASTYWIEITDTQYF. As DNA, the CDR3 is TGTGCCAGCACCTATTGGATCGAGATCACAGATACGCAGTATTTT.

A remark on this clonotype: Because it lacks the conserved phenylalanine or tryptophan at the end, this CDR3 is likely a read error. No DNA is shown, since the ends of the CDR3 on it are uncertain; the CDR3 is the one TCRdb lists. J is TRBJ2-7 and V is TRBV20-1; the D call in the table, TRBD1, was not verified against the DNA. CDR1 DFQATT and CDR2 SNEGSKA come from the germline V gene (reference sequence). The CDR3 is 12 residues long, ends included. The CDR3 spells CSARAGTSLPSC.

The J gene is TRBJ2-7, the V gene TRBV7-9; no clear D. The V end was cut by 5 bases, the J end by 2 bases, with 7 bases between. The CDR3 covers 12 residues. The germline V gene encodes CDR1 SEHNR and CDR2 FQNEAQ (reference sequence). The CDR3 nucleotides read TGTGCCAGCAGCCTTATGACCTACGAGCAGTACTTC. Protein product: CASSLMTYEQYF.

This clonotype came up a few times. The chain is built from TRBV6-6 and TRBJ2-3; 8 bases fit TRBD1. V lost 6 bases and J lost 3; bases outside the gene matches: 5. The length of the CDR3 is 14 residues. CDR1 MNHNY and CDR2 SVGAGI come from the germline V gene (reference sequence). The CDR3 loop reads CASRDRGRTDTQYF. Written as DNA, the CDR3 is TGTGCCAGCAGAGACAGGGGAAGAACAGATACGCAGTATTTT.

In its sample, this clonotype was seen many times. The DNA of the CDR3 is TGTGCCAGCAGCCCCTCACTCGGACCTTGGGAGACCCAGTACTTC. This codes for CASSPSLGPWETQYF. The chain carries TRBV7-6 and TRBJ2-5, with D unresolved. This CDR3 region has 15 residues. Per germline, CDR1 SGHVS and CDR2 FNYEAQ. The germline V and J ends were trimmed by 5 bases and 5 bases, with 18 bases remaining between them.

The V gene is TRBV2, the J gene TRBJ2-2; D perhaps matches TRBD2 (5 bases). Trimming removed 0 bases at V and 4 bases at J, with 9 bases between. The CDR3 runs 15 residues. Germline-derived CDR1 and CDR2 are SNHLY and FYNNEI. CDR3 nucleotide sequence: TGTGCCAGCAGTGAAGCCCGCGGGCGCACCGGGGAGCTGTTTTTT. This sequence encodes CASSEARGRTGELFF.

J is TRBJ2-1 and V is TRBV7-3, with D unclear. The length of the CDR3 is 13 residues. V was shortened by 6 bases and J by 7 bases, with 13 bases between the two germline ends. From germline, CDR1 is SGHTA and CDR2 FQGTGA. The CDR3 DNA is TGTGCCAGCAGTATTTCCCCCGCGAATGAGCAGTTCTTC. This encodes CASSISPANEQFF.